These T cell receptor beta chains were read from a single sample in a study of memory CD4+ T cells and cytomegalovirus serostatus. Sequenced by immunoSEQ multiplex PCR; TCRdb stores in-frame clones only, minus some. In the table there are tens of thousands of clones, 70% to 85% of which are singletons. The sample was memory CD4+ T cells from blood. The origin of the receptors is an adult in good health and CMV-seronegative. CDR3s include the opening cysteine and the closing phenylalanine or tryptophan. Clone size is not always given. Where it is, it says once, few, many or a class for expanded clones.

clone_size | v_call | cdr3_aa
NA | TRBV7-9 | CASSLGQQSNQPQHF
NA | TRBV5-1 | CASSEPGQGSYGYTF
NA | TRBV2 | CARREAGGSKGLFF
NA | TRBV27 | CASSLTGSAETQYF
few | TRBV6-6 | CASTGGGYGYTF
few | TRBV10-3 | CAISEQQVETGELFF
NA | TRBV25-1 | CASARNTGELFF
NA | TRBV19 | CASSFQATYEQYF
NA | TRBV6-5 | CASRRDTKNTEAFF
NA | TRBV18 | CASSGDRVYGYTF
NA | TRBV25-1 | CASSEVGRGPYEQYF
NA | TRBV5-1 | CASSKGTGITEAFF
NA | TRBV19 | CASSDGQGNTEAFF
NA | TRBV6-1 | CASSVELADYEQYF
NA | TRBV28 | CASSLSFPGLLGEKLFF
NA | TRBV10-3 | CAITGGRGYEQYF
NA | TRBV4-1 | CASSRKLDLNEQYF
once | TRBV7-2 | CASSLGPQGIIAEAFF
NA | TRBV7-9 | CASSPGLAGGADTQYF
once | TRBV14 | CASSPGLAEIYEQYF
NA | TRBV9 | CASRKGLDSSYEQYF
few | TRBV7-9 | CASSLQQDQPQHF
NA | TRBV19 | CASSIGGGSTDTQYF
NA | TRBV2 | CASRPSGTVGISYEQYF
NA | TRBV27 | CASSLGTSGRLGNEQFF
NA | TRBV19 | CASMGRVVRGTEAFF
NA | TRBV7-2 | CASSLGNLAAQYF
few | TRBV29-1 | CSAGPTKDRGLGYTF
NA | TRBV7-9 | CASSLKGFAYEQYF
NA | TRBV11-2 | CASSREYYGYTF
once | TRBV20-1 | CSARTYNEQFF
NA | TRBV6-5 | CASSYRGRSYEKLFF
NA | TRBV28 | CASSLGYEQFF
few | TRBV5-1 | CASRLNPTNYGYTF
NA | TRBV11-2 | CASRPGGRTWPQIETQYF
NA | TRBV7-2 | CASSPGRASGAYEQYF
NA | TRBV7-2 | CASSAGLGDTDTQYF
NA | TRBV9 | CASSAYSNYNEQFF